The 19 T cell receptor beta chains below were found in one sample sequenced in a study of blood T cells in healthy people across ages. A J-beta primer mix and a sample-barcoded 5' primer were used in a second PCR of about 7 to 12 cycles. TCRdb called the 5' RACE reads again in MiXCR, with one record for every CDR3 protein. The table has 1.5 million to 2 million distinct CDR3 sequences, over 25% seen once. The sequencing sample was made of blood. These receptors were taken from a woman aged 25 to 45 in good health.

Concerning this clonotype itself: Relative to the germline gene, one junction end is altered; a read error may explain this. The chain is built from TRBV10-1 and TRBJ1-6; D is unresolved. Germline CDR1 is WNHNN and CDR2 is SYGVQD (reference sequence). The CDR3 runs 17 residues. Written as DNA, the CDR3 is TGCGCCAGCAGTAAGTCGTGTAGGATTCGAGAAGATTCACCCCTCCACTTT. Protein product: CASSKSCRIREDSPLHF.

This clonotype was detected only a few times. The J gene is TRBJ2-1, the V gene TRBV27; D is ambiguous. The CDR3 covers 14 residues. Germline V gene data show CDR1 as MNHEY and CDR2 as SMNVEV (reference sequence). Trimming shortened V by 6 bases and J by 8 bases, and 17 bases separated the two germline ends. CDR3: CASSPSWASDEQFF. As DNA, the CDR3 is TGTGCCAGCAGCCCATCGTGGGCCTCGGATGAGCAGTTCTTC.

This clonotype was counted between two and nine times. The V and J genes are TRBV9 and TRBJ1-6, with TRBD1 as a possible D gene (5 bases). Trimming pared 0 bases from V and 7 bases from J, leaving 5 bases between. This CDR3 is 13 amino acids long. Germline values: CDR1 SGDLS, CDR2 YYNGEE. This CDR3 reads CASSVEGNSPLHF. The CDR3 DNA reads as TGTGCCAGCAGCGTAGAGGGGAATTCACCCCTCCACTTT.

This clonotype has ten or more counts. The rearrangement joins TRBV5-1 to TRBJ2-7; TRBD1 agrees at 8 bases. The J segment lost 4 bases and the V segment lost 7 bases, leaving 4 bases of the junction unmatched. CDR1 SGHRS and CDR2 YFSETQ come from the germline V gene. The CDR3 has 12 amino acids. The CDR3 spells CASGQGQYEQYF. The DNA for the CDR3 is TGCGCCAGCGGACAGGGACAATACGAGCAGTACTTC.

This clonotype was detected a few times. The chain is built from TRBV7-2 and TRBJ2-1, with 11 nucleotides matching TRBD2. The CDR3 spans 15 residues. CDR1 and CDR2 (germline): SGHTA, FQGNSA. V lost 6 bases to trimming and J lost 10 bases; unmatched junction nucleotides: 11. The CDR3 reads CASRVMLAGGHEQFF. CDR3 bases: TGTGCCAGCAGGGTAATGCTAGCGGGAGGTCACGAGCAGTTCTTC. Full variable domain (remainder filled in from reference TRBV7-2 and TRBJ2-1): GAGVSQSPSNKVTEKGKDVELRCDPISGHTALYWYRQSLGQGLEFLIYFQGNSAPDKSGLPSDRFSAERTGGSVSTLTIQRTQQEDSAVYLCASRVMLAGGHEQFFGPGTRLTVL.

This clonotype occurred a few times. The V and J genes are TRBV27 and TRBJ1-2, with D unresolved. This CDR3 comprises 15 residues. Between the trimmed V and J ends, which lost 2 bases and 0 bases, there was a span of 10 bases. The germline V gene has CDR1 MNHEY and CDR2 SMNVEV (reference sequence). The CDR3 sequence: CASSLSGLANYGYTF. CDR3 nucleotide sequence: TGTGCCAGCAGTTTAAGCGGCCTAGCTAACTATGGCTACACCTTC.

Details on this clonotype: A junction boundary mismatches the germline segment, possibly from a read error. The genes are TRBV20-1 and TRBJ2-1, with TRBD2 matching 11 bases. The CDR3 runs to 15 residues. CDR1 DFQATT and CDR2 SNEGSKA come from the germline V gene (reference sequence). The CDR3 region has the DNA TGCAGTGCGCTTGGGACTAGCGGACACTACAATGATCAGTTCTTC. Protein sequence: CSALGTSGHYNDQFF.

At least ten counts were recorded for this clonotype. In nucleotides, the CDR3 is TGCAGCGTACAGGGGATAGCCTACGAGCAGTACTTC. Amino acid sequence: CSVQGIAYEQYF. The chain couples TRBV29-1 to TRBJ2-7, with TRBD1 identical over 7 bases. This CDR3 is built from 12 residues. From germline, CDR1 is SQVTM and CDR2 ANQGSEA. Unmatched junction bases numbered 4, after V lost 6 bases and J lost 2 bases.

This clonotype was seen a handful of times. V and J are TRBV5-1 and TRBJ2-3, with D hard to call. The CDR3 runs 14 residues. The germline V and J ends were trimmed by 3 bases and 2 bases, with 10 bases remaining between them. Germline CDR1 and CDR2: SGHRS and YFSETQ. The CDR3 loop reads CASSSPTDTDTQYF. The CDR3 coding sequence is TGCGCCAGCAGCTCTCCTACAGACACAGATACGCAGTATTTT.

The chain has TRBV2 and TRBJ1-1; maybe TRBD1 (6 bases). This CDR3 is built from 14 residues. From germline, CDR1 is SNHLY and CDR2 FYNNEI. V was pared by 7 bases and J by 3 bases, with 15 bases between. The DNA of the CDR3 is TGTGCCAGCAAAAGGAACAGGGAGGACACTGAAGCTTTCTTT. It translates to CASKRNREDTEAFF.

The rearrangement links TRBV6-5 to TRBJ1-2; no clear D gene. The CDR3 is made up of 13 amino acids. V lost 8 bases and J lost 5, with 15 bases in between. CDR1 and CDR2 (germline): MNHEY, SVGAGI. CDR3 coding DNA: TGTGCCAGCGGCAATGCCGCGAAATATGGCTACACCTTC. Encoded protein: CASGNAAKYGYTF.

As DNA, the CDR3 is TGTGCCAGCAAGCAGGGGGGCAGCAATCAGCCCCAGCATTTT. Translating gives CASKQGGSNQPQHF. The chain employs TRBV7-9 and TRBJ1-5, with 7 bases matching TRBD1. Germline values: CDR1 SEHNR, CDR2 FQNEAQ (reference sequence). With 7 bases clipped from V and 1 base from J, the junction kept 4 bases outside the gene matches. The CDR3 loop spans 14 amino acids.

The gene calls are TRBV5-4 and TRBJ2-3, with 9 bases matching TRBD2. Germline V gives CDR1 SGHNT, CDR2 YYREEE (reference sequence). The trim removed 6 bases at V and 4 bases at J, leaving 6 bases unmatched. The CDR3 length is 14 residues. The CDR3 here is CASKAGGKADTQYF. CDR3 bases: TGTGCCAGCAAGGCGGGGGGGAAGGCAGATACGCAGTATTTT.

V usage is TRBV7-2 and J usage is TRBJ2-1; D unclear. Trimming removed 0 bases from V and 2 bases from J, with 11 bases in between. The CDR3 covers 16 residues. CDR1 and CDR2 (germline): SGHTA, FQGNSA. CDR3 region: CASSLARVVAYNEQFF. The CDR3 bases are TGTGCCAGCAGCTTAGCGAGAGTGGTAGCCTACAATGAGCAGTTCTTC.

This clonotype has only a few counts. This chain uses TRBV21-1 with TRBJ2-1; TRBD2 was called by the table and not checked on the DNA. TRBV21-1 is a recognized pseudogene. This CDR3 has 14 residues. CDR3 bases: TGTGCCAGCTCTCGGCGGGAGGGATACAATGAGCAGTTCTTC. Residues: CASSRREGYNEQFF.

V is TRBV7-8 and J is TRBJ2-6; D unresolved. V was trimmed by 3 bases and J by 4 bases, leaving 10 bases between them. CDR1 SGHVS and CDR2 FQNEAQ come from the germline V gene. CDR3 length: 15 residues. DNA of the CDR3: TGTGCCAGCAGCTTTGGCTCCCTGGGGGCCAACGTCCTGACTTTC. Protein product: CASSFGSLGANVLTF. Based on the CDR3 plus reference TRBV7-8 and TRBJ2-6, the full variable domain is GAGVSQSPRYKVAKRGQDVALRCDPISGHVSLFWYQQALGQGPEFLTYFQNEAQLDKSGLPSDRFFAERPEGSVSTLKIQRTQQEDSAVYLCASSFGSLGANVLTFGAGSRLTVL.

The V gene is TRBV30, the J gene TRBJ2-4, with 9 bases matching TRBD1. The J call may be in error: the DNA end matches TRBJ2-7 better. The CDR3 is 14 residues long. Germline values: CDR1 GTSNPN, CDR2 SVGIG (reference sequence). The CDR3: CAWSSGTGTYEQYF. CDR3 coding DNA: TGTGCCTGGAGCTCCGGGACAGGGACCTACGAGCAGTACTTC.

For this clonotype: One junction end does not reproduce the germline sequence, and a read error may be involved. The V gene is TRBV12-3 or TRBV12-4, the J gene TRBJ2-3, with D perhaps matching TRBD2 (7 bases). This CDR3 is built from 15 residues. CDR3 coding DNA: TGTGCCAGCAGTTTAAGCGGGGCGGGGGCCGATATGCAGTATTTT. Protein: CASSLSGAGADMQYF.

CDR3 in DNA: TGTGCCAGCAGCCTCAGCCGACTAGCGGGGATCACAGATACGCAGTATTTT. It yields the protein CASSLSRLAGITDTQYF. The V and J genes are TRBV14 and TRBJ2-3, with 11 positions matching TRBD2. The CDR3 has 17 residues. Germline CDR1 is SGHDN and CDR2 is FVKESK. V lost 4 bases to trimming and J lost 2 bases; unmatched junction nucleotides: 8.